This TCR beta chain came from a study of T cells in Graves' hyperthyroidism and ophthalmopathy. This CDR3 region has 13 residues. The V gene's germline CDR1 is DFQATT and CDR2 SNEGSKA (reference sequence). Trimming left V 0 bases short and J 5 bases short, with 11 bases between. Exclusion criteria comprised uncontrolled infection, other autoimmune disease, pregnancy or lactation. This clonotype was counted ten times or more. Amplified TCR beta CDR3 regions derived from RNA transcripts. A set of HTBI primers served as the primers for a first-round RT-PCR of the TCR CDR3. Via MiXCR, TCRdb re-called the multiplex PCR reads, giving one row per CDR3 protein. The repertoire holds around 270,000 distinct CDR3 sequences, with approximately 18% as singletons.

The TCR was taken from a man aged 50-59 years with Graves' ophthalmopathy. The chain couples TRBV20-1 to TRBJ2-7; D call uncertain. The specimen sequenced was blood. Here the CDR3 reads CSARESGWHEQYF. The DNA of the CDR3 is TGCAGTGCTAGAGAGTCAGGCTGGCACGAGCAGTACTTC.